Sequencing of this T cell receptor beta chain was carried out in a study of OX40 agonist ivuxolimab in advanced cancers. CDR1 MDHEN and CDR2 SYDVKM come from the germline V gene. Germline trimming cut 2 bases from V and 1 base from J; bases unmatched to any gene: 2. The CDR3 consists of 15 residues. This clone was seen once. TCRdb's copy holds only in-frame clones and misses some; the assay was immunoSEQ multiplex PCR. The table includes about 80,000 clones, approximately 82% detected once. V is TRBV28 and J is TRBJ1-5; 7 bases are a match to TRBD1. The sample here was CD4+ or CD8+ T cells sorted from blood, taken in a trial of the OX40 agonist ivuxolimab. The receptor's source is an adult with an advanced solid tumor such as melanoma, head and neck, liver or kidney cancer. The chain's CDR3 is CASSLPGGSNQPQHF. Here the CDR3 DNA reads TGTGCCAGCAGTTTACCAGGGGGGAGCAATCAGCCCCAGCATTTT. The full variable domain, rest sourced from reference TRBV28 and TRBJ1-5, is DVKVTQSSRYLVKRTGEKVFLECVQDMDHENMFWYRQDPGLGLRLIYFSYDVKMKEKGDIPEGYSVSREKKERFSLILESASTNQTSMYLCASSLPGGSNQPQHFGDGTRLSIL.